The 11 T cell receptor beta chains below all came from one sample that was sequenced in a study of shared clonotypes between healthy human individuals. The protocol was immunoSEQ multiplex PCR, while the TCRdb copy is restricted to in-frame clones and leaves out a portion. The sample comprises about 1 million clones, around 75% of which are singletons, and over 1.3% rests with the top ten. Sequencing was done on a sample of memory CD4+ T cells sorted from blood. Subset given: CD45RA-negative fraction. These receptors all stem from a man between 18 and 35 years old in good health.

The chain joins TRBV5-4 to TRBJ2-3; maybe TRBD2 (6 bases). The CDR3 has 14 amino acids. Germline CDR1 reads SGHNT; CDR2 reads YYREEE (reference sequence). Trimming took 2 bases from V and 6 from J, leaving 13 bases between them. CDR3 protein: CASSFVVGRDTQYF. CDR3 in DNA: TGTGCCAGCAGCTTTGTGGTGGGGAGGGATACGCAGTATTTT.

This clone was detected a few times. V usage is TRBV5-1 and J usage is TRBJ1-1; TRBD1 matches 7 bases. Germline values: CDR1 SGHRS, CDR2 YFSETQ. J lost 5 bases, V lost 6 bases, and 10 bases had no gene match. This CDR3 comprises 14 residues. DNA for the CDR3: TGCGCCAGCAAAGCGGCGACAGGGCAAACTGAAGCTTTCTTT. Translating it yields CASKAATGQTEAFF.

The J gene is TRBJ1-6, the V gene TRBV5-4; 8 bases match TRBD1. V gave up 1 base and J gave up 7 bases; unmatched junction bases: 4. The CDR3 has 15 amino acids. Germline values: CDR1 SGHNT, CDR2 YYREEE (reference sequence). The CDR3 here is CASSLRTGQNSPLHF. As DNA, the CDR3 is TGTGCCAGCAGCTTGAGGACAGGGCAGAATTCACCCCTCCACTTT.

The rearrangement links TRBV6-1 to TRBJ2-1; 9 bases match TRBD2. V lost 1 base to trimming and J lost 6 bases; unmatched junction nucleotides: 19. CDR1 MNHNS and CDR2 SASEGT come from the germline V gene. CDR3 length: 20 amino acids. CDR3 DNA: TGTGCCAGCAGTGAAGTTATAATCGGGTCAGTAGCGGGGGCCGGCAATGAGCAGTTCTTC. Translation: CASSEVIIGSVAGAGNEQFF.

The V gene is TRBV6-6, the J gene TRBJ2-7; D not resolved. V was shortened by 6 bases and J by 0 bases, with 15 bases between the two germline ends. Germline V gene lookup returns CDR1 MNHNY and CDR2 SVGAGI (reference sequence). The CDR3 is 15 residues long. The CDR3 is CASRENLLSSYEQYF. The CDR3 DNA reads TGTGCCAGCAGAGAAAACTTACTGAGCTCCTACGAGCAGTACTTC.

This clone occurred a few times. This chain links TRBV4-1 with TRBJ1-6; 7 bases map to TRBD1. The CDR3 totals 15 residues. Losses at the gene ends were 5 bases for V and 7 bases for J; bases not matched to a gene: 8. Germline loops: CDR1 MGHRA, CDR2 YSYEKL. The CDR3 DNA follows: TGCGCCAGCAGCGCCGCAGGACAGGCGAATTCACCCCTCCACTTT. As protein: CASSAAGQANSPLHF.

This chain uses TRBV29-1 with TRBJ2-7, with a possible D match to TRBD1 (6 bases). Germline CDR1 reads SQVTM; CDR2 reads ANQGSEA. Trimming left V 4 bases short and J 3 bases short, with 10 bases between. The CDR3 covers 12 residues. CDR3 sequence: CSVVTQGYEQYF. The CDR3 nucleotides read TGCAGCGTTGTTACACAGGGCTACGAGCAGTACTTC.

This clone was observed a few times. The CDR3 sequence is CASSDGGLRGNTIYF. The DNA for the CDR3 is TGTGCCAGCAGTGATGGTGGCTTGAGGGGAAACACCATATATTTT. The chain uses TRBV2 and TRBJ1-3; D unresolved. The CDR3 is 15 residues long. The V gene lost 3 bases and the J gene lost 4 bases, with 13 bases spanning the gap. The germline gives CDR1 SNHLY, CDR2 FYNNEI.

This chain joins TRBV10-1 and TRBJ1-1; unclear D gene. Germline V gene lookup returns CDR1 WNHNN and CDR2 SYGVQD (reference sequence). This CDR3 comprises 13 residues. V was cut by 0 bases and J by 11 bases, with 13 bases left in between. The DNA of the CDR3 is TGCGCCAGCAGTGAGTCGCTGAGGGAGGGTGCTTTCTTT. Translation gives CASSESLREGAFF.

The chain joins TRBV10-3 to TRBJ2-5; 8 bases map to TRBD2. The CDR3 consists of 13 residues. The germline V gene encodes CDR1 ENHRY and CDR2 SYGVKD. V trimming: 6 bases; J trimming: 4 bases; junction bases outside the gene matches: 4. CDR3 residues: CAIRSLAGETQYF. DNA for the CDR3: TGTGCCATCAGGAGTCTAGCGGGAGAGACCCAGTACTTC.

The table lists this clone with a few counts. The chain has TRBV10-1 and TRBJ1-1, with no clear D. CDR1 and CDR2 from the germline V gene are WNHNN and SYGVQD (reference sequence). The CDR3 length is 14 residues. Trimming took 6 bases from V and 5 from J, leaving 16 bases between them. Here the CDR3 reads CASSRSGSRTEAFF. CDR3 nucleotides: TGCGCCAGCAGCCGATCCGGTAGTAGGACTGAAGCTTTCTTT.